The 7 T cell receptor beta chains presented below share a single source sample, sequenced in a study of CD8+ T cells in alopecia areata. Reverse transcribed after extraction, RNA yielded cDNA as the sequencing template. Clones were sequenced by immunoSEQ multiplex PCR, and TCRdb holds only the in-frame ones, with some missing. Of 100,000 to 130,000 clones in the sample, less than 90% were seen once. The treatment here: oral pan-JAK inhibitor, 5-10 mg twice daily. Source: CD8+ T cells sorted from blood, taken at week 24, from a patient treated with tofacitinib. The receptors were sampled from a human donor with alopecia areata.

The genes are TRBV9 and TRBJ2-2, with a possible D match to TRBD2 (6 bases). Trimming took off 0 bases at V and 1 base at J, with 7 bases between the two ends. The CDR3 runs 15 residues. Germline CDR1 SGDLS, CDR2 YYNGEE. CDR3 DNA sequence: TGTGCCAGCAGCGTAGGAGCGGGGAACACCGGGGAGCTGTTTTTT. This gives the protein CASSVGAGNTGELFF.

The chain uses TRBV14 and TRBJ2-3; tentatively, D is TRBD1 or TRBD2 (5 bases each). Trimming cost V 4 bases and J 2 bases, with 10 bases left between them. The CDR3 sequence is 14 residues long. CDR1 is SGHDN and CDR2 is FVKESK in the germline V gene. This chain's CDR3 is CASSPGRLTDTQYF. CDR3 nucleotides: TGTGCCAGCAGCCCGGGACGGCTCACAGATACGCAGTATTTT.

This clone was detected only once. This chain uses TRBV6-5 with TRBJ2-7, with D tentatively TRBD1 (6 bases). Germline CDR1 MNHEY, CDR2 SVGAGI. Trimming left V 0 bases short and J 3 bases short, with 9 bases between. This CDR3 comprises 14 residues. CDR3: CASSYSGHLYEQYF. CDR3 sequence (DNA): TGTGCCAGCAGTTACTCGGGACATCTCTACGAGCAGTACTTC.

The chain combines TRBV2 with TRBJ2-5; 11 nucleotides line up with TRBD2. This CDR3 is built from 16 residues. Losses at the gene ends were 2 bases for V and 2 bases for J; bases not matched to a gene: 4. Germline V gene lookup returns CDR1 SNHLY and CDR2 FYNNEI. This chain's CDR3 is CASSEWLAGGQETQYF. In DNA, the CDR3 is TGTGCCAGCAGTGAATGGCTAGCGGGGGGACAAGAGACCCAGTACTTC. Drawing the rest from reference TRBV2 and TRBJ2-5, the complete variable domain is EPEVTQTPSHQVTQMGQEVILRCVPISNHLYFYWYRQILGQKVEFLVSFYNNEISEKSEIFDDQFSVERPDGSNFTLKIRSTKLEDSAMYFCASSEWLAGGQETQYFGPGTRLLVL.

The chain has TRBV5-6 and TRBJ2-7; TRBD1 aligns across 8 bases. CDR1 and CDR2 (germline): SGHDT, YYEEEE. The CDR3 loop spans 14 amino acids. V lost 4 bases, J lost 1 base, and 4 bases stayed unmatched. DNA of the CDR3: TGTGCCAGCAGCACTCGGACAGGGTCCTACGAGCAGTACTTC. Translated: CASSTRTGSYEQYF.

CDR3: CASSINSGQRAHTF. The DNA of the CDR3 is TGTGCCAGCAGTATAAACTCGGGACAGAGGGCTCACACCTTC. The chain joins TRBV27 to TRBJ1-2; 7 bases align to TRBD1. Looked up from germline, CDR1 is MNHEY and CDR2 is SMNVEV (reference sequence). This CDR3 comprises 14 residues. Trimming removed 5 bases from V and 12 bases from J; junction bases left unmatched: 15.

The V gene is TRBV29-1, the J gene TRBJ2-7, with 12 bases matching TRBD2. The V and J ends lost 7 bases and 0 bases, in that order; junction bases with no gene match: 7. From germline, CDR1 is SQVTM and CDR2 ANQGSEA. The CDR3 is 15 residues long. For the CDR3, the DNA is TGCAGCGCCAGACTAGCGGGGGACCTCTCCTACGAGCAGTACTTC. It translates to CSARLAGDLSYEQYF.